Sequencing of this TCR beta chain was carried out in a study of a mutant IDH1 vaccine in newly diagnosed glioma. About the research overall: Patients' prior therapy spanned radiotherapy, temozolomide, or both; most underwent both. Study-wide points: Immune responses induced by the vaccine were seen in over 80% of patients, spanning multiple MHC alleles. No link was apparently found between pseudoprogression and changes in top peripheral T cell clonotypes.

Time point denoted: baseline, week 1 (first vaccination visit). The treatment: pre-vaccination baseline after standard-of-care therapy. Here immunoSEQ multiplex PCR was the method, and the copy in TCRdb shows in-frame clones only, minus some. The sample contains about 92,000 clones, around 82% of which appear only once. A note on this clone: Its antigen remains unidentified.

The source is a woman aged 50 to 65 with glioma. Sample: PBMCs, taken from a glioma patient treated with radiotherapy, temozolomide or both.

CDR3 in DNA: TGTGCCAGCAGTATCCACAAGAGCTCCTACGAGCAGTACTTC. It codes for CASSIHKSSYEQYF. This sequence joins TRBV6-1 and TRBJ2-7; D remains ambiguous. Germline lookup yields CDR1 MNHNS and CDR2 SASEGT. Trimming removed 5 bases at V and 0 bases at J, with 11 bases between. The CDR3 runs to 14 residues.